A single sample gave rise to the 3 T cell receptor beta chains below, sequenced in a study of cytomegalovirus exposure and HLA in healthy donors. The PCR had 60 Vbeta and 13 Jbeta primers. This table comes from immunoSEQ multiplex PCR, and its TCRdb copy is limited to in-frame clones, with some not included. In the table there are fewer than 250,000 clones, around 79% of which are singletons. The sample comprised PBMCs. The receptors were gathered from a male donor in good health and CMV-seronegative.

The chain couples TRBV7-2 to TRBJ2-7; 7 nucleotides line up with TRBD2. Per germline, CDR1 SGHTA and CDR2 FQGNSA. V lost 0 bases, J lost 2 bases, and 1 base stayed unmatched. The CDR3 has 14 amino acids. Written as DNA, the CDR3 is TGTGCCAGCAGCTTAGCAGCGGGGCCCTACGAGCAGTACTTC. Translated, it gives CASSLAAGPYEQYF.

The chain employs TRBV27 and TRBJ1-1; possibly TRBD1 for D (6 bases). In germline, CDR1 is MNHEY, CDR2 SMNVEV (reference sequence). The CDR3 is 13 amino acids. Trimming removed 6 bases from V and 4 bases from J, with 12 bases in between. CDR3 sequence reads: CASSRTGLTEAFF. CDR3 DNA sequence: TGTGCCAGCAGCCGTACAGGGCTCACTGAAGCTTTCTTT.

The chain carries TRBV7-3 and TRBJ2-7, with TRBD1 as a possible D gene (6 bases). The germline CDR1 and CDR2 sequences are SGHTA and FQGTGA. CDR3 length: 14 residues. V gave up 6 bases and J gave up 1 base, with 13 bases separating them. The CDR3 reads CASRRYRDSYEQYF. The CDR3 region has the DNA TGTGCCAGCAGACGTTACAGGGATTCCTACGAGCAGTACTTC.